The T cell receptor beta chain described here comes from a study of human T cells and chemical hapten exposure. Study context: On the upper back, patch tests were applied with 0.01% DPC and read at 6 days. Enrolled patients were predominantly female and had alopecia areata, totalis or universalis.

The germline gives CDR1 SGHVS, CDR2 FQNEAQ. This CDR3 has 15 residues. The V gene lost 5 bases and the J gene lost 0 bases, with 11 bases spanning the gap. Time point meaning: patch test 1, 2 weeks after DPC sensitization. Regarding treatment: therapeutic diphenylcyclopropenone sensitization with weekly scalp DPC. Note on this clonotype: The antigen remains undetermined.

Individual cDNA molecules had unique molecular identifiers attached to them by the library. TCRdb used MiXCR to reprocess the RACE reads, holding one entry per CDR3 protein. This table has tens of thousands of distinct CDR3 sequences, around a third appearing once. General observations from the study: TCRs at high frequency, those above 1 in 1000, did not change with DPC sensitization.

The TCR sequence derives from a man in his forties with alopecia areata. Some clones in this sample may be carry-over from other donors' samples. The sequencing here drew on whole blood, taken in connection with sensitization to the hapten diphenylcyclopropenone (DPC). This chain joins TRBV7-8 and TRBJ1-5; no definite D call. CDR3 sequence reads: CASSPMEVSNQPQHF. The DNA for the CDR3 is TGTGCCAGCAGCCCGATGGAGGTTAGCAATCAGCCCCAGCATTTT. The complete variable domain, with remaining parts taken from reference TRBV7-8 and TRBJ1-5, reads GAGVSQSPRYKVAKRGQDVALRCDPISGHVSLFWYQQALGQGPEFLTYFQNEAQLDKSGLPSDRFFAERPEGSVSTLKIQRTQQEDSAVYLCASSPMEVSNQPQHFGDGTRLSIL.